The source of this T cell receptor beta chain is a study of T cells in Graves' hyperthyroidism and ophthalmopathy. Trimming removed 7 bases from V and 3 bases from J; junction bases left unmatched: 4. The length of the CDR3 is 12 residues. Germline-derived CDR1 and CDR2 are SQVTM and ANQGSEA. Amplified TCR beta CDR3 regions derived from RNA transcripts. HTBI primers were employed in a first-round RT-PCR of the TCR CDR3. TCRdb independently ran MiXCR on the multiplex PCR reads; one entry per CDR3 protein. Among around 480,000 distinct CDR3 sequences, approximately 15% were seen once, and the ten largest hold 15% to 20%. This clonotype was observed at least ten times.

The chain couples TRBV29-1 to TRBJ1-1; TRBD1 matches at 8 bases. This sequence originates from a woman under 30 with Graves' hyperthyroidism. Material for sequencing was blood. The DNA for the CDR3 is TGCAGCGCAGACAGGGGCGACACTGAAGCTTTCTTT. Protein product: CSADRGDTEAFF.